A selection of T cell receptor beta chains follows, all from one sample in a study of identical twins. TCRdb redid the calling of the 5' RACE reads with MiXCR, one entry per CDR3 protein. This table has 270,000 or so distinct CDR3 sequences, approximately 8.3% appearing once. This sample also belongs to another study, concerning yellow fever vaccine responses in identical twins.

Sequencing used CD8+ T cells sorted from blood. These receptors were taken from a woman aged 18-30 years in good health. The conserved cysteine and the conserved F or W are not part of the CDR3 here. The order of the fields is clone size, V gene, J gene, CDR3 protein. Some rows have no size entry. The others give once, few or many, or a class for an expanded clone.

clone_size: few; v_call: TRBV2; j_call: TRBJ1-6; cdr3_aa: ASLQGPWDSPLH
clone_size: many; v_call: TRBV10-3; j_call: TRBJ2-2; cdr3_aa: AISETATGELF
clone_size: few; v_call: TRBV7-9; j_call: TRBJ2-7; cdr3_aa: ASSTPIGREHEQY
clone_size: few; v_call: TRBV19; j_call: TRBJ2-1; cdr3_aa: ASSIDGKEQF
clone_size: few; v_call: TRBV24-1; j_call: TRBJ2-3; cdr3_aa: ATSDYTSLADTQY
clone_size: NA; v_call: TRBV29-1; j_call: TRBJ1-4; cdr3_aa: SVDRGPSGDEKLF
clone_size: NA; v_call: TRBV4-1; j_call: TRBJ1-1; cdr3_aa: ASSQGSGADTEAF
clone_size: NA; v_call: TRBV3-1; j_call: TRBJ2-5; cdr3_aa: ASSHRGLAGGGVQETQY
clone_size: many; v_call: TRBV9; j_call: TRBJ2-2; cdr3_aa: ASSEGGFTGELF
clone_size: many; v_call: TRBV12-3/TRBV12-4; j_call: TRBJ1-1; cdr3_aa: ASRVDRGNTEAF
clone_size: few; v_call: TRBV5-1; j_call: TRBJ2-7; cdr3_aa: ASSPKAEEISYEQY
clone_size: NA; v_call: TRBV9; j_call: TRBJ1-5; cdr3_aa: ASSPGDNYQPQH
clone_size: few; v_call: TRBV6-6; j_call: TRBJ1-2; cdr3_aa: ASTGNYGYT
clone_size: NA; v_call: TRBV7-9; j_call: TRBJ2-4; cdr3_aa: ASSPRTVSSWDIQY
clone_size: few; v_call: TRBV7-2; j_call: TRBJ2-5; cdr3_aa: ASRRGFSETQY
clone_size: NA; v_call: TRBV12-3/TRBV12-4; j_call: TRBJ2-3; cdr3_aa: ASSFGRASTDTQY
clone_size: NA; v_call: TRBV7-2; j_call: TRBJ2-2; cdr3_aa: ALTRGLAGELF
clone_size: NA; v_call: TRBV6-2/TRBV6-3; j_call: TRBJ1-1; cdr3_aa: ASSWNGQKNTEAF
clone_size: NA; v_call: TRBV4-2; j_call: TRBJ1-6; cdr3_aa: ASSQDLSFSSYNSPLH
clone_size: NA; v_call: TRBV6-2/TRBV6-3; j_call: TRBJ2-7; cdr3_aa: ASTVLASSYEQY
clone_size: many; v_call: TRBV15; j_call: TRBJ2-7; cdr3_aa: ATSESLHYEQY
clone_size: NA; v_call: TRBV20-1; j_call: TRBJ2-2; cdr3_aa: SARDQLAQYTGELF
clone_size: NA; v_call: TRBV11-2; j_call: TRBJ2-3; cdr3_aa: ASSFSEFTSTDTQY
clone_size: many; v_call: TRBV7-9; j_call: TRBJ2-1; cdr3_aa: ASSSRDRAYNEQF
clone_size: NA; v_call: TRBV7-8; j_call: TRBJ1-1; cdr3_aa: ASSLRRDSEAF
clone_size: NA; v_call: TRBV27; j_call: TRBJ2-5; cdr3_aa: ASSRGQGRETQY
clone_size: many; v_call: TRBV12-3/TRBV12-4; j_call: TRBJ1-1; cdr3_aa: ASSFVTFNRNTEAF
clone_size: many; v_call: TRBV27; j_call: TRBJ2-7; cdr3_aa: ASGTPYEQY
clone_size: NA; v_call: TRBV29-1; j_call: TRBJ2-7; cdr3_aa: SVEKGGEPYEQY
clone_size: few; v_call: TRBV3-1; j_call: TRBJ2-1; cdr3_aa: ASSQGLAGASYNEQF
clone_size: many; v_call: TRBV12-3/TRBV12-4; j_call: TRBJ2-3; cdr3_aa: ASSYGILTDTQY
clone_size: few; v_call: TRBV6-4; j_call: TRBJ2-7; cdr3_aa: ASSDGTGGKEQY
clone_size: few; v_call: TRBV15; j_call: TRBJ2-3; cdr3_aa: ATSRGRTDTQY
clone_size: NA; v_call: TRBV2; j_call: TRBJ2-3; cdr3_aa: ASSEIAGNTQY
clone_size: many; v_call: TRBV27; j_call: TRBJ1-2; cdr3_aa: ASSPGAGAYGYT
clone_size: few; v_call: TRBV6-2/TRBV6-3; j_call: TRBJ2-7; cdr3_aa: ASSYSKYEQY
clone_size: few; v_call: TRBV15; j_call: TRBJ1-1; cdr3_aa: ATSSPGTGVHEAF
clone_size: few; v_call: TRBV20-1; j_call: TRBJ2-5; cdr3_aa: SAALGGQETQY
clone_size: NA; v_call: TRBV12-3/TRBV12-4; j_call: TRBJ1-6; cdr3_aa: ASSFQGVASPLH
clone_size: NA; v_call: TRBV5-4; j_call: TRBJ2-5; cdr3_aa: ASSSRQGLQETQY
clone_size: NA; v_call: TRBV5-5; j_call: TRBJ2-7; cdr3_aa: ASSLPLNRGGSSEQY